This T cell receptor (beta chain) was identified in a study of cytomegalovirus exposure and HLA in healthy donors. Notes on the study in general: When the data were analyzed later, several of the most significant clusters appeared to be linked to common viral pathogens.

Notes on this clone: The antigen is undetermined. The junction and the germline gene differ at one end; a read error may be behind it.

Germline V lookup: CDR1 SSHAT, CDR2 FNYEAQ (reference sequence). The CDR3 is 17 amino acids. PCR involved 60 Vbeta and 13 Jbeta primers. Original methodology: Among the unique TCR beta chains that a later analysis counted, 75 million to 85 million in all, approximately 12 million were shared. The protocol was immunoSEQ multiplex PCR, while the TCRdb copy is restricted to in-frame clones and leaves out a portion. The D gene and trimming were derived from the DNA, and the V and J assignments and clone size from that table. The sample carries over 250,000 clones, under 80% recorded once. The V gene is TRBV7-7, the J gene TRBJ2-3; 12 positions match TRBD1. This TCR came from a female donor in good health and CMV-seronegative. Sequenced input: PBMCs. CDR3 bases: TGTGCTAGCAGCTTAGCCACTCCGGGACAGGGGGCGGATACGCAGTATTTT. Translated: CASSLATPGQGADTQYF.